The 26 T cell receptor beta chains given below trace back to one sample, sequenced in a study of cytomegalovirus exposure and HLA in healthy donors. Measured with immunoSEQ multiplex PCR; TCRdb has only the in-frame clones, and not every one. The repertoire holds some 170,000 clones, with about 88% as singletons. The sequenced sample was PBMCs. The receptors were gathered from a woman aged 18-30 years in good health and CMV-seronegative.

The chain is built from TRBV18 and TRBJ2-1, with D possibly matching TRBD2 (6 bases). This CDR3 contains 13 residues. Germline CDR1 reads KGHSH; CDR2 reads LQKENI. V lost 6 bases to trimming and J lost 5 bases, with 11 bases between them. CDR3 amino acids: CASSVGGNNEQFF. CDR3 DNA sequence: TGTGCCAGCTCTGTAGGCGGGAACAATGAGCAGTTCTTC.

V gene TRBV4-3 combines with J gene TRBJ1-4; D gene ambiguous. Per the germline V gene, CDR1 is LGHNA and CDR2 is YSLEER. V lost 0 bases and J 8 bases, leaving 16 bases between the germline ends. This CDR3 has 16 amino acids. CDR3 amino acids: CASSQDSGYSPEKLFF. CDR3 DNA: TGCGCCAGCAGCCAAGATTCGGGATACAGTCCAGAAAAACTGTTTTTT.

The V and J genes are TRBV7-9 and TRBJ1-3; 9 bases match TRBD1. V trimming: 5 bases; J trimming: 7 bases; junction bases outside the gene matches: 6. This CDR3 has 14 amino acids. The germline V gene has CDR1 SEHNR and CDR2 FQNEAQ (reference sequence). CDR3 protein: CASSRTGARNTIYF. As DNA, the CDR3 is TGTGCCAGCAGCCGGACAGGGGCGAGGAACACCATATATTTT.

The CDR3 coding sequence is TGTGCCAGCAGCCAAGAAGGGGGGGTGAAAGGAGGCTACACCTTC. This translates into CASSQEGGVKGGYTF. This chain joins TRBV14 and TRBJ1-2; TRBD1 might be the D (6 bases). The germline CDR1 and CDR2 sequences are SGHDN and FVKESK. Trimming removed 0 bases from V and 8 bases from J, with 16 bases in between. CDR3 size: 15 residues.

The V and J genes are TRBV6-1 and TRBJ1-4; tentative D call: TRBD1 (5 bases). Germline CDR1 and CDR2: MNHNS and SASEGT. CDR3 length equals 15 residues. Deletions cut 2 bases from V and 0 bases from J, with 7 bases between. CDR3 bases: TGTGCCAGCAGTGAATGGGGGGCAACTAATGAAAAACTGTTTTTT. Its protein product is CASSEWGATNEKLFF.

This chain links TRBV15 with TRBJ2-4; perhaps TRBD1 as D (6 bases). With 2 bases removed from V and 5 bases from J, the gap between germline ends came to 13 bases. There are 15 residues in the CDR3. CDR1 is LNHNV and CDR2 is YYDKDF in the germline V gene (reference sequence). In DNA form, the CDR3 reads TGTGCCACCAGCAGACCCGGACAGACCGAAAACATTCAGTACTTC. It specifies CATSRPGQTENIQYF.

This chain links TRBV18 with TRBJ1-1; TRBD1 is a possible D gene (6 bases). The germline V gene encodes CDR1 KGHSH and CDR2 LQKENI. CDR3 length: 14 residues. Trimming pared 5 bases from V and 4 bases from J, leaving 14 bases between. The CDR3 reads CASSSQQGPTEAFF. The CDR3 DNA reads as TGTGCCAGCTCATCTCAACAGGGTCCCACTGAAGCTTTCTTT. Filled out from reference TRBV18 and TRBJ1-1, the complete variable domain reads NAGVMQNPRHLVRRRGQEARLRCSPMKGHSHVYWYRQLPEEGLKFMVYLQKENIIDESGMPKERFSAEFPKEGPSILRIQQVVRGDSAAYFCASSSQQGPTEAFFGQGTRLTVV.

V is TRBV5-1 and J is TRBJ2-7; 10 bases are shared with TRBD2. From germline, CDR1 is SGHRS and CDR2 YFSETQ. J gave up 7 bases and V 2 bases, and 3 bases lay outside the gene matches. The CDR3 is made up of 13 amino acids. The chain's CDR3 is CASSFTSGKEQYF. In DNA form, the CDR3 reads TGCGCCAGCAGCTTTACTAGCGGGAAGGAGCAGTACTTC.

CDR3 DNA sequence: TGTGCCAGCAGCTCCCTCGGGACTAACAATGAGCAGTTCTTC. This sequence encodes CASSSLGTNNEQFF. The V gene is TRBV7-2, the J gene TRBJ2-1; TRBD2 agrees at 7 bases. The junction had 5 bases not matched to a gene; V was cut back by 4 bases and J by 5 bases. The CDR3 contains 14 residues. CDR1 SGHTA and CDR2 FQGNSA come from the germline V gene.

The CDR3 bases are TGTGCCAGCTCACCCGACACAGGGCTCCCGTCTTGGGGCTACACCTTC. Translating it yields CASSPDTGLPSWGYTF. The V and J genes are TRBV18 and TRBJ1-2; tentative D call: TRBD1 (6 bases). V shed 3 bases and J shed 8 bases, with 22 bases lying between them. CDR3 length: 16 residues. The germline V gene encodes CDR1 KGHSH and CDR2 LQKENI. Complete variable domain (other parts from reference TRBV18 and TRBJ1-2): NAGVMQNPRHLVRRRGQEARLRCSPMKGHSHVYWYRQLPEEGLKFMVYLQKENIIDESGMPKERFSAEFPKEGPSILRIQQVVRGDSAAYFCASSPDTGLPSWGYTFGSGTRLTVV.

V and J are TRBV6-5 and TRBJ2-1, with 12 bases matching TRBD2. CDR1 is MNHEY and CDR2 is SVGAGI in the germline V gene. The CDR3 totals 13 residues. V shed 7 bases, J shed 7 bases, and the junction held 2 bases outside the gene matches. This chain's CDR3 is CASTLAGGNEQFF. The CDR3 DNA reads TGTGCCAGCACACTAGCGGGGGGAAATGAGCAGTTCTTC.

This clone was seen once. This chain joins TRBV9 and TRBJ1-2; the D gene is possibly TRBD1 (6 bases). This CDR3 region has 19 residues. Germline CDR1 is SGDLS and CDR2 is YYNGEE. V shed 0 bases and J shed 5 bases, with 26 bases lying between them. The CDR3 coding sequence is TGTGCCAGCAGCGTAGTGACGACCCGCCGGTTACAGGGCTATTATGGCTACACCTTC. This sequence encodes CASSVVTTRRLQGYYGYTF.

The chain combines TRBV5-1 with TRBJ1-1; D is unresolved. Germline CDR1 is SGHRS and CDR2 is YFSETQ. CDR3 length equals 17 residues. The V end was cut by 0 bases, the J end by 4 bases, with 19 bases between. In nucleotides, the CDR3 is TGCGCCAGCAGCTTGGCCCGAAGGGAAGGAAGCGGCACTGAAGCTTTCTTT. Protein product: CASSLARREGSGTEAFF. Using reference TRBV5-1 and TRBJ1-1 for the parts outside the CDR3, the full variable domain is KAGVTQTPRYLIKTRGQQVTLSCSPISGHRSVSWYQQTPGQGLQFLFEYFSETQRNKGNFPGRFSGRQFSNSRSEMNVSTLELGDSALYLCASSLARREGSGTEAFFGQGTRLTVV.

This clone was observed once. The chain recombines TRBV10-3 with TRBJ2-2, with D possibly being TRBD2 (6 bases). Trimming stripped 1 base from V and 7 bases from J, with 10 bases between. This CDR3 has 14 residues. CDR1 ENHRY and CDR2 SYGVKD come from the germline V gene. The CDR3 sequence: CAISEWQGGGELFF. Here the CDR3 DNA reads TGTGCCATCAGTGAGTGGCAGGGAGGCGGGGAGCTGTTTTTT.

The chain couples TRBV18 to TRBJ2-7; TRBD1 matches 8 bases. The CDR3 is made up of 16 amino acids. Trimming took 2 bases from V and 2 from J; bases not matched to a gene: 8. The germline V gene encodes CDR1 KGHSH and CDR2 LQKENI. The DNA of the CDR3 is TGTGCCAGCTCACCATTAATGACAGGGGATCCCTACGAGCAGTACTTC. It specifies CASSPLMTGDPYEQYF.

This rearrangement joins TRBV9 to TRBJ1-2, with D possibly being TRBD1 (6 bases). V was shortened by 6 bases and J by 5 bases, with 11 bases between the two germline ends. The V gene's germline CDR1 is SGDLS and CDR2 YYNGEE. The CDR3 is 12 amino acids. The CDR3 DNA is TGTGCCAGCATGGGGACACCGTATGGCTACACCTTC. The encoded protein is CASMGTPYGYTF.

This CDR3 is CASSLVGTSIETQYF. In DNA, the CDR3 is TGTGCCAGCAGCTTGGTTGGGACTTCCATCGAGACCCAGTACTTC. This chain links TRBV5-6 with TRBJ2-5; tentatively, D is TRBD2 (6 bases). The CDR3 is 15 residues long. V was trimmed by 0 bases and J by 5 bases, leaving 14 bases between them. Germline CDR1 and CDR2: SGHDT and YYEEEE.

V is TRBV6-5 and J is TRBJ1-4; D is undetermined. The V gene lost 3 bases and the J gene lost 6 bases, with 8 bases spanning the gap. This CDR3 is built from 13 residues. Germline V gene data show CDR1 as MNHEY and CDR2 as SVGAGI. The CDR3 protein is CASSYTSDEKLFF. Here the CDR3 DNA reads TGTGCCAGCAGTTATACCAGTGATGAAAAACTGTTTTTT.

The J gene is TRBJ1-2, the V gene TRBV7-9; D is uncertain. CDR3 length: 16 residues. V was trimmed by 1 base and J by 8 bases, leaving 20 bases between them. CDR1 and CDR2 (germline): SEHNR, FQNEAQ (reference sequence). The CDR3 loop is CASSLGQFMATEGYTF. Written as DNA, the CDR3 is TGTGCCAGCAGCTTAGGGCAGTTCATGGCTACGGAGGGCTACACCTTC.

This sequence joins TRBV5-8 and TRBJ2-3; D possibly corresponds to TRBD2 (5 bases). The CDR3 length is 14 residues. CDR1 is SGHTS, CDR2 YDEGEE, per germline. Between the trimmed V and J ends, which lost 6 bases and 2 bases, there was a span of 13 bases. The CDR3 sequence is CASTPRGYTDTQYF. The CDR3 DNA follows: TGTGCCAGCACCCCTCGGGGATACACAGATACGCAGTATTTT.

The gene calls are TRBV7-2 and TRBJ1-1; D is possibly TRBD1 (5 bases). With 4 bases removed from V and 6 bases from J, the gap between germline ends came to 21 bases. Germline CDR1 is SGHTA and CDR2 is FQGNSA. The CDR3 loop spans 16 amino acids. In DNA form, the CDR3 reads TGTGCCAGCAGCTCATCCAGGGTCATTCATTCCCCTGAAGCTTTCTTT. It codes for CASSSSRVIHSPEAFF.

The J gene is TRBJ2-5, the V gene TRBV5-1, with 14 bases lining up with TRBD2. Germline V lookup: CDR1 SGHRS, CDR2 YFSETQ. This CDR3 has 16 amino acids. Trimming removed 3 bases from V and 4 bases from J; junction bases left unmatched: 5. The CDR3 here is CASSSSTSGRGETQYF. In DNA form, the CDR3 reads TGCGCCAGCAGCTCTTCGACTAGCGGGAGGGGAGAGACCCAGTACTTC.

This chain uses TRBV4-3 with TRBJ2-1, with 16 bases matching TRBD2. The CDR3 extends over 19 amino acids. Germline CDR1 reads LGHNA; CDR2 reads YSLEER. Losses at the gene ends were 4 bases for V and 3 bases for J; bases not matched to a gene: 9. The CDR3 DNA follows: TGCGCCAGCAGCCCGGGACTAGCGGGAGGGAAAGGCGGCTACAATGAGCAGTTCTTC. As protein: CASSPGLAGGKGGYNEQFF.

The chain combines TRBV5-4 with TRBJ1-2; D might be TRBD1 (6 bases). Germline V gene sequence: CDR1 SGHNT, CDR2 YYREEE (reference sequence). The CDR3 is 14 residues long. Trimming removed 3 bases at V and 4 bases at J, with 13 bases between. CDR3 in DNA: TGTGCCAGCAGCTCCTTGGACAGCCGCTATGGCTACACCTTC. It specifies CASSSLDSRYGYTF.

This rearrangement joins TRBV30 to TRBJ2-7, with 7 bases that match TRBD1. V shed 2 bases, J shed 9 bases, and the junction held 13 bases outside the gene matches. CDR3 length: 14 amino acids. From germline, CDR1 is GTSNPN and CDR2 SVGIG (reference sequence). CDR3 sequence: CAWSLSGQVPTQYF. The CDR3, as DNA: TGTGCCTGGAGTCTGTCTGGACAGGTCCCAACGCAGTACTTC.

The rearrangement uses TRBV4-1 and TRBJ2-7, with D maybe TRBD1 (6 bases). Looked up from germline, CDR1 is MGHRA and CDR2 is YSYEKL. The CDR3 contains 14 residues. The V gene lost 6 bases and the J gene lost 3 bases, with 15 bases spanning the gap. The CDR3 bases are TGCGCCAGCAGAGAGTGGGACACAAGCTACGAGCAGTACTTC. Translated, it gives CASREWDTSYEQYF.